The sequence of this T cell receptor (beta chain) was determined in a study of cytomegalovirus exposure and HLA in healthy donors. Study details: Genotyping showed approximately 81% of roughly 400 donors falling in the Caucasian-associated ancestry cluster.

Findings and caveats of the study: Reportedly, diagnosis of cytomegalovirus status by the classifier showed high specificity and sensitivity. Most CMV-associated TCR beta chains appeared HLA-restricted in a later analysis. In an earlier analysis, productive rearrangement rates for most beta V segments clustered near 87% or 30%.

V was pared by 6 bases and J by 5 bases, with 3 bases of the junction left unmatched. The CDR3 is made up of 14 amino acids. Germline loops: CDR1 MNHNY, CDR2 SVGAGI (reference sequence). With regard to this clone: Its cognate antigen is unknown.

With 60 Vbeta and 13 Jbeta primers, the PCR was carried out. Only in-frame clones appear in the TCRdb table, and some are missing; sequencing was by immunoSEQ multiplex PCR. The sample holds about 150,000 clones; roughly 82% are singletons and the top ten take approximately 6%. The specimen sequenced was PBMCs. V is TRBV6-6 and J is TRBJ2-2, with TRBD2 matching 10 bases. The source is a man aged 25-40 years in good health and CMV-seropositive. DNA of the CDR3: TGTGCCAGCAGAGGGACTAGCGCGACCGGGGAGCTGTTTTTT. Translated: CASRGTSATGELFF.